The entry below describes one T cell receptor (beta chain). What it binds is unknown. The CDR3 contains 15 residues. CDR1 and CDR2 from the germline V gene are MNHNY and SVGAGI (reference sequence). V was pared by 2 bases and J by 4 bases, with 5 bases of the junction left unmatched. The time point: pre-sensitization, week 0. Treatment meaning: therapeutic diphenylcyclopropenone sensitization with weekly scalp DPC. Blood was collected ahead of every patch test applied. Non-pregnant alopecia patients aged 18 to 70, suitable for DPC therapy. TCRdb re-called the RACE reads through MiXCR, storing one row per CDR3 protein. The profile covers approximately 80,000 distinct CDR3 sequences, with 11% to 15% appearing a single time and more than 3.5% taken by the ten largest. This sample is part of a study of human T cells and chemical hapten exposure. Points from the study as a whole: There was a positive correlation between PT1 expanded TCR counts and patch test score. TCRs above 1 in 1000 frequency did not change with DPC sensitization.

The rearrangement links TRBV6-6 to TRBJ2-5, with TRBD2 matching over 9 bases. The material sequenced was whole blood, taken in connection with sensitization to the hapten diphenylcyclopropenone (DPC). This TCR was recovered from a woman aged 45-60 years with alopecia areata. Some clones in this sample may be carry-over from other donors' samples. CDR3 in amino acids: CASSYELAGVETQYF. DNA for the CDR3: TGTGCCAGCAGTTACGAGTTAGCGGGAGTAGAGACCCAGTACTTC.